This T cell receptor beta chain originates from a study of shared T cell receptors in the human thymus. This CDR3 spans 12 amino acids. The germline CDR1 and CDR2 sequences are PRHDT and FYEKMQ (reference sequence). V was pared by 5 bases and J by 4 bases, with 9 bases between. Profiled with immunoSEQ multiplex PCR; TCRdb holds only in-frame clones, not every one. The table includes hundreds of thousands of clones, about 80% detected once. These data are also associated with another study on human thymus T cells. That paper adds: Healthy Finnish infants undergoing corrective surgery for congenital heart defects provided the donor material. Unrelated individuals were reported by related research to share highly overlapping thymic repertoires.

The sequencing input was thymocytes. This TCR derives from a boy in the first two years of life with a congenital heart defect. The rearrangement joins TRBV13 to TRBJ2-7; a possible D gene is TRBD1 (5 bases). The CDR3: CASSGRQYEQYF. The CDR3 DNA sequence: TGTGCCAGCAGCGGCCGACAGTACGAGCAGTACTTC. Full variable domain (rest looked up from reference TRBV13 and TRBJ2-7): AAGVIQSPRHLIKEKRETATLKCYPIPRHDTVYWYQQGPGQDPQFLISFYEKMQSDKGSIPDRFSAQQFSDYHSELNMSSLELGDSALYFCASSGRQYEQYFGPGTRLTVT.